Shown below are 26 T cell receptor beta chains from a single sample sequenced in a study of regulatory T cells in long-lasting Graves disease. Time point reported: newly diagnosed GD, antithyroid drugs for less than 3 months. Following extraction of RNA from PBMCs, that RNA was used to make the TCR library. In building TCR beta libraries, iRepertoire HTBI primers were used together with Arm-PCR of CDR3 regions. Each CDR3 protein gets one entry after TCRdb re-called the multiplex PCR reads with MiXCR. This table holds about 450,000 distinct CDR3 sequences, about 15% found once. This sample was shared with a second study, whose subject was T cells in Graves' hyperthyroidism and ophthalmopathy.

The sequenced sample was peripheral blood mononuclear cells (PBMCs), obtained at new diagnosis, from a patient treated with antithyroid drugs. The receptors derive from a woman aged 25 to 45 with Graves disease.

The sample holds many counts of this clonotype. The chain joins TRBV7-9 to TRBJ2-3; 10 bases align to TRBD2. Germline V gives CDR1 SEHNR, CDR2 FQNEAQ (reference sequence). The V segment lost 6 bases and the J segment 8 bases; nucleotides outside the gene matches: 5. The CDR3 is 13 amino acids. This chain's CDR3 is CASRSGRAGTQYF. CDR3 in DNA: TGTGCCAGCAGAAGCGGGAGGGCTGGTACGCAGTATTTT.

This clonotype was seen a few times. The V and J genes are TRBV10-3 and TRBJ2-7; D is uncertain. V shed 4 bases and J shed 5 bases, with 18 bases lying between them. The CDR3 is made up of 15 amino acids. Germline V gene data show CDR1 as ENHRY and CDR2 as SYGVKD. In DNA form, the CDR3 reads TGTGCCATCAGTGCGGAAGATGGTGGTATGGACGAGCAGTACTTC. It encodes CAISAEDGGMDEQYF.

This clonotype was detected ten times or more. A junction end diverges from the germline sequence, so it may reflect a read error. The chain employs TRBV12-3 or TRBV12-4 and TRBJ2-3; 10 bases map to TRBD2. This CDR3 region has 14 residues. CDR3 region: CASSLAGESYTQYF. CDR3 nucleotide sequence: TGTGCCAGCAGTCTAGCGGGAGAATCTTATACGCAGTATTTT.

This clonotype showed up many times. The CDR3 nucleotides read TGTGCCACCAGCAAAGTGCTCCGAGCTGCGGGAGGTACAGATACGCAGTATTTT. The encoded protein is CATSKVLRAAGGTDTQYF. This chain links TRBV15 with TRBJ2-3, with 8 bases matching TRBD2. From germline, CDR1 is LNHNV and CDR2 YYDKDF (reference sequence). The CDR3 covers 18 residues. Unmatched junction bases numbered 15, after V lost 4 bases and J lost 3 bases.

This clonotype was counted a few times. The chain uses TRBV24-1 and TRBJ2-1, with TRBD2 matching over 7 bases. Germline trimming cut 2 bases from V and 6 bases from J; bases unmatched to any gene: 12. Germline V gene lookup returns CDR1 KGHDR and CDR2 SFDVKD. The CDR3 has 17 residues. The CDR3 DNA reads as TGTGCCACCAGTGATTCGTCCCGTGCGGGAGATGGCAATGAGCAGTTCTTC. As protein: CATSDSSRAGDGNEQFF.

V is TRBV28 and J is TRBJ1-2; 12 positions agree with TRBD1. Germline-derived CDR1 and CDR2 are MDHEN and SYDVKM. The trim removed 8 bases at V and 4 bases at J, leaving 11 bases unmatched. The CDR3 extends over 16 amino acids. Written as DNA, the CDR3 is TGTGCCAGCCGCCCCCCCGGGACAGGGGGCCTCTATGGCTACACCTTC. The encoded protein is CASRPPGTGGLYGYTF.

This clonotype was picked up a small number of times. The chain employs TRBV5-4 and TRBJ1-1; 7 bases fit TRBD1. This CDR3 contains 14 residues. The germline V gene encodes CDR1 SGHNT and CDR2 YYREEE (reference sequence). V shed 4 bases and J 1 base; nucleotides not matched to a gene: 4. CDR3 sequence reads: CASSDRDRNTEAFF. In DNA form, the CDR3 reads TGTGCCAGCAGCGACCGGGACAGGAACACTGAAGCTTTCTTT.

The chain recombines TRBV14 with TRBJ2-2, with unresolved D. The V end lost 0 bases, the J end lost 4 bases, and 21 bases lay between the germline ends. The CDR3 is 19 amino acids. Germline V gene sequence: CDR1 SGHDN, CDR2 FVKESK. The CDR3: CASSQDDVMLALSTGELFF. CDR3 nucleotide sequence: TGTGCCAGCAGCCAAGATGACGTGATGTTGGCCCTTAGCACCGGGGAGCTGTTTTTT.

About this clonotype itself: A read error may explain this, as a much larger clone is one base away. The V gene is TRBV4-1, the J gene TRBJ2-3; unclear D gene. The tail of the sequence fits TRBJ2-7 better, so the J call may be wrong. CDR3 length: 18 residues. Per germline, CDR1 MGHRA and CDR2 YSYEKL. The CDR3 loop is CASSQGALAAQVTNEQYF. DNA of the CDR3: TGCGCCAGCAGCCAAGGGGCCCTCGCGGCACAAGTGACAAATGAGCAGTACTTC.

This clonotype was seen only a few times. The chain carries TRBV11-2 and TRBJ2-5, with TRBD1 identical over 7 bases. Germline lookup yields CDR1 SGHAT and CDR2 FQNNGV. V trimming: 5 bases; J trimming: 1 base; junction bases outside the gene matches: 4. CDR3 length: 14 amino acids. The chain's CDR3 is CASSLPGGQETQYF. The CDR3, as DNA: TGTGCCAGCAGCCTCCCAGGGGGCCAAGAGACCCAGTACTTC.

The chain employs TRBV9 and TRBJ2-1, with TRBD2 matching 11 bases. This CDR3 comprises 15 residues. The germline gives CDR1 SGDLS, CDR2 YYNGEE. J lost 4 bases, V lost 4 bases, and 4 bases had no gene match. The CDR3 protein is CASSWGLAEYNEQFF. The CDR3 region has the DNA TGTGCCAGCAGCTGGGGACTAGCGGAATACAATGAGCAGTTCTTC.

Many counts were recorded for this clonotype. CDR3 sequence reads: CASRKLTIPQHF. The CDR3 coding sequence is TGTGCCAGCAGGAAACTAACGATACCCCAGCATTTT. The chain couples TRBV28 to TRBJ1-5, with D uncertain. Germline values: CDR1 MDHEN, CDR2 SYDVKM. This CDR3 comprises 12 residues. Trimming cost V 6 bases and J 10 bases, with 13 bases left between them.

The table lists this clonotype with a few counts. The chain couples TRBV5-1 to TRBJ2-7, with D tentatively TRBD2 (5 bases). CDR3 size: 14 residues. V lost 5 bases and J 1 base, leaving 13 bases between the germline ends. Germline-derived CDR1 and CDR2 are SGHRS and YFSETQ. The CDR3 nucleotides read TGCGCCAGCAGAGGAGGTTGGAATTCCTACGAGCAGTACTTC. It yields the protein CASRGGWNSYEQYF.

This clonotype was found many times. The J gene is TRBJ1-1, the V gene TRBV3-1; D gene ambiguous. Trimming left V 2 bases short and J 4 bases short, with 11 bases between. The CDR3 extends over 14 amino acids. CDR1 and CDR2 (germline): LGHDT, YNNKEL (reference sequence). The CDR3 loop reads CASSQRTAGTEAFF. CDR3 nucleotides: TGTGCCAGCAGCCAAAGGACCGCGGGCACTGAAGCTTTCTTT.

This clonotype was picked up many times. The CDR3 DNA reads as TGTGCCAGCAGAGAGACACGGGGTATCACCGGGGAGCTGTTTTTT. This encodes CASRETRGITGELFF. This chain links TRBV12-3 or TRBV12-4 with TRBJ2-2; the D gene is possibly TRBD2 (5 bases). V lost 6 bases and J lost 4, with 15 bases in between. The CDR3 runs 15 residues.

The DNA for the CDR3 is TGCAGTGCTAGCCGGGGGACGAACACCGGGGAGCTGTTTTTT. Residues: CSASRGTNTGELFF. The chain carries TRBV20-1 and TRBJ2-2; possible D gene TRBD2, 6 bases. Trimming left V 3 bases short and J 0 bases short, with 8 bases between. The CDR3 is made up of 14 amino acids. The germline V gene encodes CDR1 DFQATT and CDR2 SNEGSKA (reference sequence).

This clonotype was detected many times. This rearrangement joins TRBV28 to TRBJ2-1; TRBD1 is a possible D gene (6 bases). Germline lookup yields CDR1 MDHEN and CDR2 SYDVKM. This CDR3 region has 13 residues. V lost 7 bases and J lost 5, with 12 bases in between. CDR3 coding DNA: TGTGCCAGCATTGGGGACAACAACAATGAGCAGTTCTTC. This encodes CASIGDNNNEQFF. Together with reference TRBV28 and TRBJ2-1, the CDR3 gives the full variable domain: DVKVTQSSRYLVKRTGEKVFLECVQDMDHENMFWYRQDPGLGLRLIYFSYDVKMKEKGDIPEGYSVSREKKERFSLILESASTNQTSMYLCASIGDNNNEQFFGPGTRLTVL.

This clonotype was counted a few times. The genes are TRBV6-1 and TRBJ2-3; TRBD2 agrees at 8 bases. The V segment lost 6 bases and the J segment 2 bases; nucleotides outside the gene matches: 4. CDR3 length: 14 residues. Germline V CDR1 and CDR2: MNHNS, SASEGT. The CDR3 DNA follows: TGTGCCAGCAGGACTAGCGACATCACAGATACGCAGTATTTT. Amino acids: CASRTSDITDTQYF.

This clonotype was counted many times. V and J are TRBV27 and TRBJ2-7; D unclear. This CDR3 contains 14 residues. With 2 bases removed from V and 8 bases from J, the gap between germline ends came to 16 bases. CDR1 is MNHEY, CDR2 SMNVEV, per germline (reference sequence). CDR3 sequence (DNA): TGTGCCAGCAGTTTACCAGGACGGAGCAGAAAGCAGTACTTC. This gives the protein CASSLPGRSRKQYF.

This clonotype was seen at least ten times. The rearrangement uses TRBV6-1 and TRBJ2-1; D is undetermined. With 4 bases removed from V and 5 bases from J, the gap between germline ends came to 15 bases. The CDR3 has 15 amino acids. The V gene's germline CDR1 is MNHNS and CDR2 SASEGT. CDR3 DNA sequence: TGTGCCAGCAGTGTTGGACCCCCCCCACACAATGAGCAGTTCTTC. It is translated as CASSVGPPPHNEQFF.

This clonotype was detected only a few times. The chain combines TRBV12-3 or TRBV12-4 with TRBJ2-7; TRBD2 might be the D (5 bases). The CDR3 loop spans 17 amino acids. Trimming stripped 6 bases from V and 2 bases from J, with 23 bases between. The CDR3 nucleotides are TGTGCCAGCAGCCCCCACCCCCTTAGCGTGACGACCTACGAGCAGTACTTC. Encoded protein: CASSPHPLSVTTYEQYF.

The chain uses TRBV4-3 and TRBJ1-1, with 10 bases lining up with TRBD1. The germline gives CDR1 LGHNA, CDR2 YSLEER. The CDR3 sequence is 17 residues long. V gave up 1 base and J gave up 8 bases; unmatched junction bases: 13. CDR3 protein: CASSQGPDRGTGKEAFF. In nucleotides, the CDR3 is TGCGCCAGCAGCCAAGGCCCGGACAGGGGGACCGGCAAGGAAGCTTTCTTT.

A few counts support this clonotype. The chain recombines TRBV20-1 with TRBJ2-1, with 7 bases lining up with TRBD1. The CDR3 spans 11 residues. Germline CDR1 DFQATT, CDR2 SNEGSKA (reference sequence). V lost 5 bases and J lost 8; bases outside the gene matches: 3. CDR3 DNA sequence: TGCAGTGCTCCCACAGGGGATGAGCAGTTCTTC. Encoded protein: CSAPTGDEQFF.

The table lists this clonotype with a few counts. The rearrangement links TRBV14 to TRBJ2-7; D perhaps matches TRBD2 (5 bases). The CDR3 is made up of 15 amino acids. Trimming stripped 4 bases from V and 2 bases from J, with 15 bases between. From germline, CDR1 is SGHDN and CDR2 FVKESK. For the CDR3, the DNA is TGTGCCAGCAGCCGGAGAGGAGGTGGCGCCTACGAGCAGTACTTC. It specifies CASSRRGGGAYEQYF.

The chain combines TRBV12-3 or TRBV12-4 with TRBJ1-6; D is perhaps TRBD1 (5 bases). CDR3 length: 15 residues. V was pared by 2 bases and J by 7 bases, with 12 bases between. The CDR3 loop is CASSLFRDLNSPLHF. The DNA of the CDR3 is TGTGCCAGCAGTTTATTTCGGGACCTCAATTCACCCCTCCACTTT.

This clonotype has a count of ten or more. The chain uses TRBV7-3 and TRBJ2-3, with a possible D match to TRBD1 (5 bases). V was shortened by 5 bases and J by 4 bases, with 13 bases between the two germline ends. CDR3 length equals 14 residues. Germline CDR1 reads SGHTA; CDR2 reads FQGTGA. The DNA of the CDR3 is TGTGCCAGCAGCCAAAACGGACAACCAGATACGCAGTATTTT. Translating gives CASSQNGQPDTQYF.